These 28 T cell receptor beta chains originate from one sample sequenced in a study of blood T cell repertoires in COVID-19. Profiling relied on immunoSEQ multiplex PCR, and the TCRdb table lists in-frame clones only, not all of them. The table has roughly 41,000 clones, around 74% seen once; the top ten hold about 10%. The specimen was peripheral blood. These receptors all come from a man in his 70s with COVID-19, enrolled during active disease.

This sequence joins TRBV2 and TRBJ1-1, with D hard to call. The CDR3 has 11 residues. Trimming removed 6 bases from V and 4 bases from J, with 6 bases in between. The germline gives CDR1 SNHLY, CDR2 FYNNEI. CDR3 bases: TGTGCCAGCAGAGTGAGCACTGAAGCTTTCTTT. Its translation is CASRVSTEAFF.

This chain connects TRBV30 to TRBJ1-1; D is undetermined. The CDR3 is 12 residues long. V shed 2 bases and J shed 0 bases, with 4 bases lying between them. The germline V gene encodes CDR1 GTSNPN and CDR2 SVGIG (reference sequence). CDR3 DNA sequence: TGTGCCTGGAGTCCAGTGAACACTGAAGCTTTCTTT. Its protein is CAWSPVNTEAFF.

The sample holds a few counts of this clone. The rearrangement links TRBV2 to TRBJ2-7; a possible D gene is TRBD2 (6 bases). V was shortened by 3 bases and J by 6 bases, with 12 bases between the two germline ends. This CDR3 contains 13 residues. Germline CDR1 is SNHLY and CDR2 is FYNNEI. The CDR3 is CASSDFQGGEQYF. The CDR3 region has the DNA TGTGCCAGCAGTGATTTCCAGGGAGGCGAGCAGTACTTC.

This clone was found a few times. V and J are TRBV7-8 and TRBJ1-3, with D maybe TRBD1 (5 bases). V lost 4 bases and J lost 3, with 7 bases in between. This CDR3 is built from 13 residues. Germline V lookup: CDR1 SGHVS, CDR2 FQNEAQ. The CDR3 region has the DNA TGTGCCAGCAGCTCACAGGTTGGAAACACCATATATTTT. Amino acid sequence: CASSSQVGNTIYF.

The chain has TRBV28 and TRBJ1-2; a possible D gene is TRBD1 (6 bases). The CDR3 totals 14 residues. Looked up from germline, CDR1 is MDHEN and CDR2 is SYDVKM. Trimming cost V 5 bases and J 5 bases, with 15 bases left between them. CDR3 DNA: TGTGCCAGCAGTACAGGGCCGCCTCTTTATGGCTACACCTTC. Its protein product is CASSTGPPLYGYTF.

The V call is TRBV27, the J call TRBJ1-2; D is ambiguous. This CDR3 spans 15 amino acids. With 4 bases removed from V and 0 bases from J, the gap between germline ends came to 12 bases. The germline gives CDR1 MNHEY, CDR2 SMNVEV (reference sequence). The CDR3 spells CASSSIPLANYGYTF. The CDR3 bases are TGTGCCAGCAGTTCAATCCCGCTAGCTAACTATGGCTACACCTTC.

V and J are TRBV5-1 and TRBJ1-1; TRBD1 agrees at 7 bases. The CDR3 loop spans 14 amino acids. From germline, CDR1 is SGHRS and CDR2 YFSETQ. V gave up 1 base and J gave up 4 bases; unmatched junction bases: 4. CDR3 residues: CASSLIRGSTEAFF. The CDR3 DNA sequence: TGCGCCAGCAGCTTGATCAGGGGGAGCACTGAAGCTTTCTTT.

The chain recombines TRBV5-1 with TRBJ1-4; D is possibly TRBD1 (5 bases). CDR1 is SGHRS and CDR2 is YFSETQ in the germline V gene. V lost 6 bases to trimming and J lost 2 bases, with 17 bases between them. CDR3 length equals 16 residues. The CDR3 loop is CASTPAGGSTNEKLFF. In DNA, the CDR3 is TGCGCCAGCACTCCGGCCGGGGGGAGTACTAATGAAAAACTGTTTTTT.

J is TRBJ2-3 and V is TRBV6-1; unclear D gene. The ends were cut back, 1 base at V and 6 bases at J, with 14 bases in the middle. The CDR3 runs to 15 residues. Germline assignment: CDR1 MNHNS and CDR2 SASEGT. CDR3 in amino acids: CASSEGVTGWDTQYF. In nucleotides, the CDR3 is TGTGCCAGCAGTGAAGGTGTGACCGGGTGGGATACGCAGTATTTT.

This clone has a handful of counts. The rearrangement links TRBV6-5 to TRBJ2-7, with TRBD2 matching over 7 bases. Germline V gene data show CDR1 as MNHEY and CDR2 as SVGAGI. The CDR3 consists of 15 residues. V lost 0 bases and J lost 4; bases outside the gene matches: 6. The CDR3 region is CASSYSSGTFYEQYF. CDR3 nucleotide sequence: TGTGCCAGCAGTTACTCGAGCGGGACCTTTTACGAGCAGTACTTC.

The CDR3: CASSLVAGGPLGGELFF. CDR3 nucleotide sequence: TGTGCCAGCAGCTTAGTAGCGGGGGGCCCACTGGGCGGGGAGCTGTTTTTT. The chain carries TRBV11-2 and TRBJ2-2, with 10 bases fitting TRBD2. Germline CDR1 is SGHAT and CDR2 is FQNNGV. V lost 1 base and J lost 7; bases outside the gene matches: 9. The CDR3 is 17 amino acids. The variable domain in full, with the rest retrieved from reference TRBV11-2 and TRBJ2-2, is EAGVAQSPRYKIIEKRQSVAFWCNPISGHATLYWYQQILGQGPKLLIQFQNNGVVDDSQLPKDRFSAERLKGVDSTLKIQPAKLEDSAVYLCASSLVAGGPLGGELFFGEGSRLTVL.

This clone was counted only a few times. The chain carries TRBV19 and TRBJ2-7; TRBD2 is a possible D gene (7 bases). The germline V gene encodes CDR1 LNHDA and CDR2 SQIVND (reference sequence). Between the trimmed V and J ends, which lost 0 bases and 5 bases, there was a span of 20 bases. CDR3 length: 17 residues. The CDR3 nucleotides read TGTGCCAGTAGTATAGAAGCGGGAACAGGGTCGTCGGACGAGCAGTACTTC. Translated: CASSIEAGTGSSDEQYF.

The CDR3 sequence: CASRPGLFGDRTDTQYF. DNA of the CDR3: TGTGCCAGCAGGCCCGGACTTTTCGGAGATCGCACAGATACGCAGTATTTT. The chain has TRBV28 and TRBJ2-3, with a weak D call TRBD2 (5 bases). CDR1 is MDHEN, CDR2 SYDVKM, per germline. The length of the CDR3 is 17 residues. V dropped 6 bases and J dropped 1 base, with 20 bases sitting between them.

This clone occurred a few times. CDR3 residues: CASSQGNTEAFF. The CDR3 bases are TGTGCCTCCTCACAGGGAAACACTGAAGCTTTCTTT. The V and J genes are TRBV30 and TRBJ1-1, with D maybe TRBD1 (6 bases). CDR3 size: 12 residues. Germline CDR1 and CDR2: GTSNPN and SVGIG (reference sequence). Trimming cost V 7 bases and J 2 bases, with 11 bases left between them.

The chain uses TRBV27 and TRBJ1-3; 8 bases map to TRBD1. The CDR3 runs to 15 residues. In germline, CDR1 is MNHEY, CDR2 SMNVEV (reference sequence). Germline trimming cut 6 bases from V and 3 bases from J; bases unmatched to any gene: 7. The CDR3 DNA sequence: TGTGCCAGCAGGAGCGCAGGGGGCGGTGGAAACACCATATATTTT. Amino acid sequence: CASRSAGGGGNTIYF.

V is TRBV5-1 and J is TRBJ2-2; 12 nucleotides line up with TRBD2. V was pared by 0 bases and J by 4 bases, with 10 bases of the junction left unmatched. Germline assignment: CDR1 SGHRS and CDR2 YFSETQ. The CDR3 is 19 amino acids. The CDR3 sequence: CASSLVATSGSLGTGELFF. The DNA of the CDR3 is TGCGCCAGCAGCTTGGTTGCGACTAGCGGGAGTTTGGGCACCGGGGAGCTGTTTTTT.

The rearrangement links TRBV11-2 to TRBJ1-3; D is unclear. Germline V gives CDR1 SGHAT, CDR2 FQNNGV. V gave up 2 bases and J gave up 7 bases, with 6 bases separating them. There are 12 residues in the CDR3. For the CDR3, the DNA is TGTGCCAGCAGCTTAAGCGGGAACACCATATATTTT. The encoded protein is CASSLSGNTIYF.

CDR3 protein: CAIGTGVSTDTQYF. The CDR3 bases are TGTGCCATAGGGACAGGTGTCAGCACAGATACGCAGTATTTT. V and J are TRBV10-3 and TRBJ2-3; 8 nucleotides align to TRBD1. In germline, CDR1 is ENHRY, CDR2 SYGVKD. V trimming: 9 bases; J trimming: 0 bases; junction bases outside the gene matches: 5. The CDR3 consists of 14 residues.

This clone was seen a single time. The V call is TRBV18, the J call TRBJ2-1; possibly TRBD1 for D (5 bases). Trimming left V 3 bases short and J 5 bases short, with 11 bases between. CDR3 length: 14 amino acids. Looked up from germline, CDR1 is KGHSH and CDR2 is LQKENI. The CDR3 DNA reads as TGTGCCAGCTCACCGGGGCCCGGAAACAATGAGCAGTTCTTC. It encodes CASSPGPGNNEQFF.

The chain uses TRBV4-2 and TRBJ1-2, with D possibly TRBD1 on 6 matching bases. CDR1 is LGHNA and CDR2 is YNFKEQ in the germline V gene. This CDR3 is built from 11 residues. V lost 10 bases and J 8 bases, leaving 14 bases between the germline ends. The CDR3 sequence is CATAGGGGYTF. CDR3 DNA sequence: TGTGCCACCGCGGGCGGGGGCGGCTACACCTTC.

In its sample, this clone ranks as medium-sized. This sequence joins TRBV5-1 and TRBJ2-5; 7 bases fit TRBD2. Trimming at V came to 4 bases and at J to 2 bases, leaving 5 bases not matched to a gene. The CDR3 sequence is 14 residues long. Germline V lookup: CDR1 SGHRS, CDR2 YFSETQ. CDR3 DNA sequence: TGCGCCAGCAGCCCGGCGGGACTACAAGAGACCCAGTACTTC. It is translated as CASSPAGLQETQYF.

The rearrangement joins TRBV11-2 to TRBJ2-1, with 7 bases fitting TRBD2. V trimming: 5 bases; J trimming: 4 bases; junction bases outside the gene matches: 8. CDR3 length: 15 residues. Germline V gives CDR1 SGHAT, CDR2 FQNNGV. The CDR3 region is CASSQQRGAYNEQFF. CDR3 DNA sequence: TGTGCCAGCAGCCAACAGCGGGGAGCTTACAATGAGCAGTTCTTC.

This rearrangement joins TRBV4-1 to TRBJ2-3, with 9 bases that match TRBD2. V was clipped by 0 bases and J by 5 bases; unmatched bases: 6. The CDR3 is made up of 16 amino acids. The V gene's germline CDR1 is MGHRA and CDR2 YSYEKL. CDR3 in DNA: TGCGCCAGCAGCCAAGAGGCGGGAGGGCCCGGAGATACGCAGTATTTT. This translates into CASSQEAGGPGDTQYF.

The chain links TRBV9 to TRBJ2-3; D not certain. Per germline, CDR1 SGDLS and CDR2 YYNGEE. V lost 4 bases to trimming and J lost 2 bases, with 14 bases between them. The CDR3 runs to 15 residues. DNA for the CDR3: TGTGCCAGCAGCTATAGCCCTGGGTTCACAGATACGCAGTATTTT. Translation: CASSYSPGFTDTQYF.

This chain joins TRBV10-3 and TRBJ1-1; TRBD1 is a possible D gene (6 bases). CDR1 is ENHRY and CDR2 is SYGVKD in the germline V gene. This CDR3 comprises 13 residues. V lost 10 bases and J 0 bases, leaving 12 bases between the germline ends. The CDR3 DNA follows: TGTGCCACACAAGGGGGTATGAACACTGAAGCTTTCTTT. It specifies CATQGGMNTEAFF.

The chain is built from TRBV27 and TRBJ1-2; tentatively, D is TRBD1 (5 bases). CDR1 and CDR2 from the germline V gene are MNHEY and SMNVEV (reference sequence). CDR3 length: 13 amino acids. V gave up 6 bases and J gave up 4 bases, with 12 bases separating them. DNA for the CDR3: TGTGCCAGCAGGCCTGACAGTTTCTATGGCTACACCTTC. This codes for CASRPDSFYGYTF.

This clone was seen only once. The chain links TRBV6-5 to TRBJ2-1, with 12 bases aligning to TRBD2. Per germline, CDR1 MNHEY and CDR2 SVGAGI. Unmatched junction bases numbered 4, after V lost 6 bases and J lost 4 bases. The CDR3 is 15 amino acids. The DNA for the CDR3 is TGTGCCAGCAGGCCTGGGACTAGCGGGTACAATGAGCAGTTCTTC. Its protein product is CASRPGTSGYNEQFF.

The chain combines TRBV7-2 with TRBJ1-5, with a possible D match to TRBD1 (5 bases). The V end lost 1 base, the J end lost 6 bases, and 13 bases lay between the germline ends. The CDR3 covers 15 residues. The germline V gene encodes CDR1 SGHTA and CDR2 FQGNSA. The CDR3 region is CASSLVGEAGQPQHF. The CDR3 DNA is TGTGCCAGCAGCTTAGTGGGGGAGGCGGGTCAGCCCCAGCATTTT.